This T cell receptor (beta chain) was recorded in a study of T cell changes during pregnancy in multiple sclerosis. Here immunoSEQ multiplex PCR was the method, and the copy in TCRdb shows in-frame clones only, minus some. This table holds more than 65,000 clones, around nine tenths found once. The CDR3 length is 14 residues. Germline V lookup: CDR1 SGHRS, CDR2 YFSETQ. J gave up 6 bases and V 0 bases, and 0 bases lay outside the gene matches. Of note for this clone: The identical CDR3 is also encoded by other nucleotide sequences in the sample.

This specimen was CD4+ T cells from peripheral blood mononuclear cells, taken before pregnancy. This clonotype was obtained from a female donor with multiple sclerosis, enrolled in a pregnancy study. This sequence joins TRBV5-1 and TRBJ2-1, with TRBD2 matching 10 bases. The DNA for the CDR3 is TGCGCCAGCAGCTTGGGGACTAGCGGCAATGAGCAGTTCTTC. This translates into CASSLGTSGNEQFF.